This TCR beta chain appears in the sequencing data of a study of STAT5B mutations in CD4+ large granular lymphocyte leukemia. General observations from the study: 8/27 top patient clones versus 2/35 control clones were TRBV06-family. The CD4+ versus CD8+ T-LGLL clonality difference may reflect limited sample size.

In the original analysis: A productive frequency of 2.59 x 10-5 was the lowest detectable. TCRdb's table, derived via immunoSEQ multiplex PCR, lists solely in-frame clones and lacks some. V and J calls plus clone size are reproduced from that table; the DNA served to infer D and trimming. The sample holds about 40,000 clones; around 85% are singletons and the top ten take about 0.38%. The table lists this clone with a few counts. No antigen is known for it. CDR3 length: 14 residues. Germline-derived CDR1 and CDR2 are ENHRY and SYGVKD. Germline trimming cut 9 bases from V and 5 bases from J; bases unmatched to any gene: 7.

The J gene is TRBJ2-1, the V gene TRBV10-3; 10 bases are a match to TRBD2. The clonotype was recovered from a human donor in good health. The material sequenced was CD4+ T cells from blood buffy coats. Here the CDR3 reads CAIGQREGNNEQFF. The CDR3 DNA is TGTGCCATTGGTCAGCGGGAGGGCAACAATGAGCAGTTCTTC.